Detailed here is one TCR beta chain. Its antigen is unknown. No base quality information exists; no much larger clone differs at one position. This entry comes from a study of T cells in Graves' hyperthyroidism and ophthalmopathy (dated by TCRdb to between 2019 and 2020). About the study as a whole: Peripheral blood was sampled at the time of initial diagnosis, prior to any treatment. TCR V-J signatures able to tell the groups apart were searched for in a discovery cohort of 90 to 100 patients, of whom fewer than 45 had Graves' ophthalmopathy and about 60 had stable Graves' hyperthyroidism. Whether ophthalmopathy could be predicted prospectively was tested in an independent validation cohort made up of some 20 hyperthyroidism patients plus 17 patients who later progressed to ophthalmopathy. The approximately 97 discovery patients were randomly divided into training and test sets at a 7:3 ratio. In addition, the study compared T-cell repertoires in thyroid tissue and in blood from a handful of Graves' hyperthyroidism patients. Following sampling, methimazole starting at 30 mg daily was given to hyperthyroidism patients, and high-dose intravenous methylprednisolone was given to ophthalmopathy patients. The paper reports TCR Vbeta CDR3 sequencing of approximately 140 peripheral blood samples: under 45 ophthalmopathy, roughly 80 hyperthyroidism and about 17 progressor patients.

Amplification of TCR beta CDR3 regions was carried out from RNA transcripts. For the first round of RT-PCR on the TCR CDR3, the HTBI primer set was used together with the Qiagen OneStep RT-PCR kit. Libraries were constructed in a second round of multiplex PCR, after which size selection and purification were carried out. The libraries were sequenced on an Illumina HiSeq2000 using paired-end 100 bp reads. From the authors' description of their analysis: SOAPnuke was used to process the raw data, with reads discarded if the reads contained adapters or uncalled bases, had a mean Phred below 15, or lacked an exact constant-primer or identifier match. COPE v1.2.5 was used to merge high-quality paired reads, and clonotypes were defined as unique nucleotide sequences. MiTCR v1.1 was used to align the clonotypes against IMGT TRBV, TRBD and TRBJ reference segments. Analysis was restricted to V-J combinations with a frequency above 0.0001, which covered roughly 99% of repertoires. A TCS score was defined as the ratio between F50 (clonal expansion) and ExV (chaos), using BLOSUM62-based TCRdist between CDR3 peptides within each V-J. Welch's t-statistics and random forest reduced 500 to 650 V-J features to about 13, which were used in a naive Bayes classifier (R e1071). TCRdb passed the public sequencing reads through fastp at Q25 and MiXCR, retaining productive beta sequences. All rows with the same CDR3 protein become a single entry with the most common DNA and genes. TCRdb's processing, not the authors' own work, is the source of the V and J calls. The sample table holds 300,000 to 400,000 distinct CDR3 sequences, of which roughly 14% were seen once. The ten most abundant clones make up about 19% of the sample.

General conclusions and limits of the study: Sample size was not statistically predetermined, and investigators were not blinded to group allocation. In cross-validation, a model built on a 13 V-J signature told ophthalmopathy apart from stable hyperthyroidism with 85% to 90% sensitivity and about 81% specificity, and in testing the same model reached 80%/75%. Blood samples also contained most of the expanded thyroid clonotypes (frequency above 0.001), which suggests that blood repertoires may reflect thyroid immune responses. During validation, the model predicted progression to ophthalmopathy a median of roughly six months ahead of onset, with more than 60% sensitivity and less than 85% specificity.

Ophthalmopathy patients had moderately to severely active disease, with a Clinical Activity Score of 3 or more, a NOSPECS grade of 4 or more, and a disease duration of less than 3 months. Any patient with an uncontrolled infection, another autoimmune disease, pregnancy or lactation was excluded. Clinical symptoms, serum thyroxine and TRAb, thyroid ultrasound, and orbital computed tomography formed the basis for the diagnoses. Ficoll-Paque density gradient centrifugation was used to isolate PBMCs from approximately 10 ml of fresh peripheral blood. Total RNA was extracted using Trizol reagent, and RNA quality was assessed on an Agilent 2100 Bioanalyzer. Measured from the cysteine to the phenylalanine, the CDR3 is 16 residues long. The entry retains the CDR3 DNA only, 48 bases that are in frame from base 1. V is pared back by 0 bases and J by 1 base, with 12 bases lying between the germline termini. The germline V gene provides CDR1 MGHRA and CDR2 YSYEKL.

This TCR was sampled from a woman in her 30s with Graves' ophthalmopathy. Recombination linked TRBV4-1 to TRBJ2-5; the D gene cannot be named for sure. Sequencing input: blood. The CDR3 protein is CASSQEYQAIQETQYF. The DNA sequence is as follows: TGCGCCAGCAGCCAAGAGTATCAGGCGATCCAAGAGACCCAGTACTTC.